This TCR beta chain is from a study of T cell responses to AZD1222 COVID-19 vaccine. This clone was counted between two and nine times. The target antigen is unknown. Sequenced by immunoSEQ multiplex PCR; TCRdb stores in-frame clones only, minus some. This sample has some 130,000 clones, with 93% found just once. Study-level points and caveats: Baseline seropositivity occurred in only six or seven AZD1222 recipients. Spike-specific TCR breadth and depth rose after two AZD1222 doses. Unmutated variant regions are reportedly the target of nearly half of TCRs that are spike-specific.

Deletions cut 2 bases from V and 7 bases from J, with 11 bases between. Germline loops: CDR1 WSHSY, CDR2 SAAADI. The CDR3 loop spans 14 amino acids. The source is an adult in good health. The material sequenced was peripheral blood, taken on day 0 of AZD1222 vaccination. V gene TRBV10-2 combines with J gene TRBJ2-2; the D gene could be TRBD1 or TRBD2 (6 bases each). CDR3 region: CASSEGGQSGELFF. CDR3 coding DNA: TGCGCCAGCAGTGAGGGGGGGCAGAGCGGGGAGCTGTTTTTT.